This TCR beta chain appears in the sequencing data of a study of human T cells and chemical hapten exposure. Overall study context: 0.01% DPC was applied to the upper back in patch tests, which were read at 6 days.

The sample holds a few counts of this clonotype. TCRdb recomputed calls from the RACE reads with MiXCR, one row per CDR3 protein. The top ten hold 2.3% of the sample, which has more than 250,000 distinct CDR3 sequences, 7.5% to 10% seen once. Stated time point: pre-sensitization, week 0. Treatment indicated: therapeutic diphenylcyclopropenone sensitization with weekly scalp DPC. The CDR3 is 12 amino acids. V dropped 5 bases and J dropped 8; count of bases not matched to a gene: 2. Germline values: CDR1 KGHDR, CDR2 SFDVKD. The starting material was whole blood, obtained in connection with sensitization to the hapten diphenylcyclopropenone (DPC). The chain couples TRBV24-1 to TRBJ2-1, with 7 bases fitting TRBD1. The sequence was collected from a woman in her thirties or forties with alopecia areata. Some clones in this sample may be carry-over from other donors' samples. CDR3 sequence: CATSVQGDEQFF. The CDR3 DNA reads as TGTGCCACCAGTGTCCAGGGGGATGAGCAGTTCTTC.